A single sample gave rise to the 10 T cell receptor beta chains below, sequenced in a study of T cell responses to AZD1222 COVID-19 vaccine. The method was immunoSEQ multiplex PCR; TCRdb's version includes in-frame clones alone and lacks a portion of them. Seen here are more than 150,000 clones, approximately 91% observed once, and the top ten hold more than 6.5%. Sequencing used peripheral blood, obtained after recovery from COVID-19. These receptors were collected from an adult who had recovered from COVID-19.

V and J are TRBV5-8 and TRBJ1-6; possible D gene TRBD1, 5 bases. Germline V CDR1 and CDR2: SGHTS, YDEGEE. The germline V and J ends were trimmed by 0 bases and 10 bases, with 8 bases remaining between them. The CDR3 is 13 residues long. The CDR3 region is CASSLGGVSPLHF. DNA of the CDR3: TGTGCCAGCAGCTTGGGAGGGGTCTCACCCCTCCACTTT.

In its sample, this clone was seen a few times. This chain uses TRBV18 with TRBJ2-7; 11 bases line up with TRBD1. The CDR3 is 15 residues long. CDR1 KGHSH and CDR2 LQKENI come from the germline V gene. V dropped 3 bases and J dropped 3; count of bases not matched to a gene: 4. CDR3 bases: TGTGCCAGCTCACCGCTGGGACAGGGGGGCTACGAGCAGTACTTC. It translates to CASSPLGQGGYEQYF.

J is TRBJ1-6 and V is TRBV23-1; D unclear. TRBV23-1 is known as an ORF, though its function is uncertain. The CDR3 sequence is 16 residues long. V shed 4 bases and J shed 7 bases, with 17 bases lying between them. CDR3 sequence reads: CASSRSDLSWNSPLHF. The DNA for the CDR3 is TGCGCCAGCAGTCGTTCGGACCTGAGCTGGAATTCACCCCTCCACTTT.

The rearrangement uses TRBV28 and TRBJ2-3; the match to TRBD2 covers 13 bases. The V segment lost 3 bases and the J segment 3 bases; nucleotides outside the gene matches: 21. Germline lookup yields CDR1 MDHEN and CDR2 SYDVKM. This CDR3 has 22 residues. CDR3 in DNA: TGTGCCAGCAGTTTTGCGGACAGGAGATCCACTAGCGGGAGGGCCCTGACAGATACGCAGTATTTT. Translation: CASSFADRRSTSGRALTDTQYF.

The chain is built from TRBV6-5 and TRBJ1-2; D might be TRBD1 (6 bases). The V end lost 2 bases, the J end lost 0 bases, and 13 bases lay between the germline ends. This CDR3 is built from 16 residues. The V gene's germline CDR1 is MNHEY and CDR2 SVGAGI. The CDR3 bases are TGTGCCAGCAGTTACACCGGGACAATCTCTAACTATGGCTACACCTTC. As protein: CASSYTGTISNYGYTF.

This rearrangement joins TRBV5-1 to TRBJ2-7; D is ambiguous. The germline CDR1 and CDR2 sequences are SGHRS and YFSETQ. The CDR3 spans 16 residues. V was pared by 0 bases and J by 0 bases, with 13 bases between. CDR3 nucleotides: TGCGCCAGCAGCTTGGAAAAGGACCGACTCTCCTACGAGCAGTACTTC. Its protein is CASSLEKDRLSYEQYF.

The table lists this clone with a count of one. V is TRBV7-2 and J is TRBJ1-5; D might be TRBD1 (5 bases). There are 14 residues in the CDR3. Germline CDR1 reads SGHTA; CDR2 reads FQGNSA. V gave up 5 bases and J gave up 3 bases, with 11 bases separating them. The DNA of the CDR3 is TGTGCCAGCAGCCCACGACAGTACAATCAGCCCCAGCATTTT. Its protein product is CASSPRQYNQPQHF. Combining the CDR3 with reference TRBV7-2 and TRBJ1-5 gives the whole variable domain GAGVSQSPSNKVTEKGKDVELRCDPISGHTALYWYRQSLGQGLEFLIYFQGNSAPDKSGLPSDRFSAERTGGSVSTLTIQRTQQEDSAVYLCASSPRQYNQPQHFGDGTRLSIL.

CDR3 coding DNA: TGTGCCAGCAGCCTGACAGAGAATCAGCCCCAGCATTTT. Translating it yields CASSLTENQPQHF. The J gene is TRBJ1-5, the V gene TRBV3-1 (or the pseudogene TRBV3-2), with D possibly TRBD1 on 5 matching bases. The germline V gene encodes CDR1 LGHDT and CDR2 YNNKEL (reference sequence). The CDR3 length is 13 residues. The V end was cut by 4 bases, the J end by 4 bases, with 8 bases between.

J is TRBJ2-7 and V is TRBV19; TRBD2 is a possible D gene (6 bases). In germline, CDR1 is LNHDA, CDR2 SQIVND (reference sequence). The CDR3 contains 14 residues. V was pared by 6 bases and J by 0 bases, with 12 bases between. The CDR3 bases are TGTGCCAGTAGGCTGGTCGGGAGCTCCTACGAGCAGTACTTC. It encodes CASRLVGSSYEQYF.

V gene TRBV27 combines with J gene TRBJ2-7, with no clear D. The V gene lost 2 bases and the J gene lost 2 bases, with 13 bases spanning the gap. Looked up from germline, CDR1 is MNHEY and CDR2 is SMNVEV (reference sequence). This CDR3 contains 15 residues. CDR3 nucleotides: TGTGCCAGCAGTTTAAAGGGCGGTCGGACCTACGAGCAGTACTTC. Amino acid sequence: CASSLKGGRTYEQYF.